This T cell receptor beta chain was observed in a study of shared clonotypes between healthy human individuals. A note on this clone: The antigen remains undetermined.

Germline CDR1 reads SGDLS; CDR2 reads YYNGEE. The CDR3 covers 16 residues. V lost 1 base, J lost 6 bases, and 8 bases stayed unmatched. The assay was run at deep level. The repertoire was sequenced with immunoSEQ multiplex PCR; TCRdb's copy has only in-frame clones and lacks some. Of around 2,000,000 clones listed, 85% to 95% are singletons. Naive CD8 cells were CD45RO-negative, positively selected for CCR7, excluding terminally differentiated effector memory CD45RA+ cells. Overall study results and limits: Generally, naive subsets came out with larger estimated richness than memory subsets.

The sequence derives from a man aged 18 to 30 in good health. The sequencing input was naive CD8+ T cells sorted from blood. The chain recombines TRBV9 with TRBJ1-2; 11 bases are shared with TRBD1. CDR3 loop: CASSVYLGQGVNGYTF. The DNA of the CDR3 is TGTGCCAGCAGCGTATACCTGGGACAGGGGGTAAATGGCTACACCTTC.